A single sample gave rise to the 10 T cell receptor beta chains below, sequenced in a study of OX40 agonist ivuxolimab in advanced cancers. The method behind the library was the immunoSEQ multiplex PCR assay. Drawn from immuneACCESS, this table holds only the in-frame rearrangements with V and J called that TCRdb kept. Clones are partly lost; checked studies trace under half to an unresolved V gene and leave the rest unexplained. The sample includes 35,000 or so clones, with about 90% observed a single time. Jointly, the top ten make up around 17% of the sample. The material sequenced was CD4+ or CD8+ T cells sorted from blood, taken in a trial of the OX40 agonist ivuxolimab. The receptors shown here come from an adult with an advanced solid tumor such as melanoma, head and neck, liver or kidney cancer.

The CDR3 nucleotides read TGTGCCTGGAGTGAGGTGGGGGGCACTGAAGCTTTCTTT. It yields the protein CAWSEVGGTEAFF. The rearrangement joins TRBV30 to TRBJ1-1; weak D call: TRBD1 (5 bases). Germline CDR1 reads GTSNPN; CDR2 reads SVGIG (reference sequence). The CDR3 totals 13 residues. Trimming took off 1 base at V and 4 bases at J, with 10 bases between the two ends.

The chain has TRBV4-3 and TRBJ2-7; D ambiguous. The germline V gene encodes CDR1 LGHNA and CDR2 YSLEER. Trimming pared 0 bases from V and 2 bases from J, leaving 5 bases between. The CDR3 spans 13 residues. CDR3 loop: CASSQEVTYEQYF. CDR3 DNA: TGCGCCAGCAGCCAAGAGGTCACCTACGAGCAGTACTTC.

V and J are TRBV21-1 and TRBJ1-1; whether TRBD1, the table's D call, matches the DNA was not checked. TRBV21-1 is a known pseudogene. This CDR3 has 16 amino acids. For the CDR3, the DNA is TGTGCCAGCAGCAAAGCCAGGGTAATTAGGAACACTGAAGCTTTCTTT. This encodes CASSKARVIRNTEAFF.

This clone occurred a few times. CDR3: CASSRGGDYGYTF. The CDR3 nucleotides are TGTGCCAGCTCTCGTGGGGGGGACTATGGCTACACCTTC. This chain uses TRBV27 with TRBJ1-2; maybe TRBD1 (5 bases). The CDR3 is 13 residues long. The V end lost 8 bases, the J end lost 3 bases, and 13 bases lay between the germline ends. Germline lookup yields CDR1 MNHEY and CDR2 SMNVEV (reference sequence).

The CDR3 nucleotides read TGCAGCGGTACCGGGACAGATCCTGAAGCTTTCTTT. It is translated as CSGTGTDPEAFF. The V call is TRBV29-1, the J call TRBJ1-1; TRBD1 agrees at 7 bases. CDR3 length: 12 amino acids. Germline CDR1 is SQVTM and CDR2 is ANQGSEA. Trimming took 7 bases from V and 6 from J; bases not matched to a gene: 8.

The chain combines TRBV15 with TRBJ2-3, with 11 bases fitting TRBD2. The CDR3 covers 16 residues. Germline-derived CDR1 and CDR2 are LNHNV and YYDKDF (reference sequence). J was trimmed by 2 bases and V by 2 bases; bases with no gene match: 3. The CDR3 DNA reads TGTGCCACCAGCAGACTAGCGGGGGGAGTCACAGATACGCAGTATTTT. The encoded protein is CATSRLAGGVTDTQYF.

The CDR3 sequence: CASSPGVYYGYTF. CDR3 DNA sequence: TGTGCCAGCAGCCCCGGGGTATACTATGGCTACACCTTC. The chain recombines TRBV6-5 with TRBJ1-2; D gene ambiguous. This CDR3 comprises 13 residues. Trimming stripped 6 bases from V and 3 bases from J, with 11 bases between. The germline V gene has CDR1 MNHEY and CDR2 SVGAGI.

The chain joins TRBV30 to TRBJ1-6, with D possibly TRBD1 on 5 matching bases. This CDR3 is built from 14 residues. Germline V gene lookup returns CDR1 GTSNPN and CDR2 SVGIG (reference sequence). Trimming stripped 1 base from V and 9 bases from J, with 13 bases between. The CDR3 bases are TGTGCCTGGAGTGCCCAGGGACCGCCTTCACCCCTCCACTTT. It codes for CAWSAQGPPSPLHF. The whole variable domain, filled in from reference TRBV30 and TRBJ1-6, reads SQTIHQWPATLVQPVGSPLSLECTVEGTSNPNLYWYRQAAGRGLQLLFYSVGIGQISSEVPQNLSASRPQDRQFILSSKKLLLSDSGFYLCAWSAQGPPSPLHFGNGTRLTVT.

This clone was detected a few times. This chain links TRBV29-1 with TRBJ1-1; 7 bases are shared with TRBD1. V was pared by 8 bases and J by 5 bases, with 5 bases of the junction left unmatched. This CDR3 is built from 11 residues. Per germline, CDR1 SQVTM and CDR2 ANQGSEA. This chain's CDR3 is CSIRQGTEAFF. DNA of the CDR3: TGCAGCATAAGACAGGGTACTGAAGCTTTCTTT.

The V gene is TRBV6-4, the J gene TRBJ2-7; D remains unclear. Germline V lookup: CDR1 MRHNA, CDR2 SNTAGT. The CDR3 runs 14 residues. The V end was cut by 3 bases, the J end by 0 bases, with 9 bases between. This CDR3 reads CASSEDVGSYEQYF. CDR3 in DNA: TGTGCCAGCAGTGAGGACGTAGGCTCCTACGAGCAGTACTTC.